This T cell receptor (beta chain) was identified in a study of blood T cell repertoires in COVID-19. Study-wide context: COVID-19 samples collected from the United States, Italy and Spain covered acute and convalescent phases. The analysed material was cDNA or gDNA that came from T cells, B-cell-depleted T cells, or PBMCs.

Per germline, CDR1 LNHNV and CDR2 YYDKDF (reference sequence). This CDR3 comprises 15 residues. The V gene lost 3 bases and the J gene lost 0 bases, with 6 bases spanning the gap. Generated by immunoSEQ multiplex PCR, the TCRdb table keeps only in-frame clones and is missing some. The sample yields 200,000 to 250,000 clones, around nine tenths seen once. The gene calls are TRBV15 and TRBJ1-6, with a possible D match to TRBD1 (6 bases). This TCR was recovered from a woman aged 60-70 years with acute or convalescent COVID-19. Sequencing input: peripheral blood. CDR3 in DNA: TGTGCCACCAGCAGGGACAGCTCCTATAATTCACCCCTCCACTTT. It encodes CATSRDSSYNSPLHF. Together with reference TRBV15 and TRBJ1-6, the CDR3 gives the full variable domain: DAMVIQNPRYQVTQFGKPVTLSCSQTLNHNVMYWYQQKSSQAPKLLFHYYDKDFNNEADTPDNFQSRRPNTSFCFLDIRSPGLGDTAMYLCATSRDSSYNSPLHFGNGTRLTVT.